Detailed here is one T cell receptor (beta chain). Its matching antigen is unknown. This entry belongs to a study of CD8+CD57+ T cells in acquired aplastic anemia. Study summary: The DNA of sorted CD4+ and CD8+ cells averaged roughly 3 ug. Whole-study findings and limits: Patients and controls turned out to have roughly 30 CD8+ CDR3 sequences in common. With respect to CD8+ Simpson's diversity, patients and controls did not differ significantly.

Trimming at V came to 4 bases and at J to 2 bases, leaving 6 bases not matched to a gene. The CDR3 contains 15 residues. Germline values: CDR1 SGHTA, CDR2 FQGTGA. Genomic DNA, serving as template, underwent TCR beta VDJ and CDR3 profiling. Via MiXCR, TCRdb re-called the reads, giving one row per CDR3 protein. The sample has some 98,000 distinct CDR3 sequences; around 70% are singletons. In patients chosen for sequencing, flow cytometry had shown CD8+CD57+ cell expansion. Blood was sampled before the patients had received any therapy. The genes are TRBV7-3 and TRBJ2-3; the match to TRBD1 covers 7 bases. Sequencing was performed on sorted CD4+, CD8+, or CD8+CD57+ T cells (not recorded which) from PBMCs. This TCR was recovered from a human donor with aplastic anemia. The CDR3, as DNA: TGTGCCAGCAGCTCCCGGGACAGAGACACAGATACGCAGTATTTT. It translates to CASSSRDRDTDTQYF. The full variable domain, in which reference TRBV7-3 and TRBJ2-3 provide the parts outside the CDR3, is GAGVSQTPSNKVTEKGKYVELRCDPISGHTALYWYRQSLGQGPEFLIYFQGTGAADDSGLPNDRFFAVRPEGSVSTLKIQRTERGDSAVYLCASSSRDRDTDTQYFGPGTRLTVL.